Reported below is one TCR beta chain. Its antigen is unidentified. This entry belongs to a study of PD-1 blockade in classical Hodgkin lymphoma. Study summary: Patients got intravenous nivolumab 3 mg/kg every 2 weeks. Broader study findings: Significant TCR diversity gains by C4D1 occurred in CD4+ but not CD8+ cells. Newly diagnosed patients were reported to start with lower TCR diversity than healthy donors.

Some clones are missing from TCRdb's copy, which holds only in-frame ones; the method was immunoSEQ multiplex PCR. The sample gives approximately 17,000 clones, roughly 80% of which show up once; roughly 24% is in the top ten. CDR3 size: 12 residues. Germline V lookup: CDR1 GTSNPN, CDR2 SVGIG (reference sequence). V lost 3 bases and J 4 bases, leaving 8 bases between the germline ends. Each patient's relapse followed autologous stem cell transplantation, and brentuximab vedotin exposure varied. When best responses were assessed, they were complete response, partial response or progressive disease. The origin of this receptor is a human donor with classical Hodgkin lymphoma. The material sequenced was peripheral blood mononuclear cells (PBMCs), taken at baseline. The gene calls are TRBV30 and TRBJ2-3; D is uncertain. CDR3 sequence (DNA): TGTGCCTGGAGCTCTTCAGCAGATACGCAGTATTTT. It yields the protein CAWSSSADTQYF.